The 8 T cell receptor beta chains presented below share a single source sample, sequenced in a study of CD8 T cells in ankylosing spondylitis (dated by TCRdb to 2016 to 2017). Libraries were built with 5' RACE. Sequencing took place on an Illumina HiSeq 2500. The public reads were quality trimmed at Q25 with fastp and then assembled into clones with MiXCR by TCRdb, keeping productive beta chains. Every distinct CDR3 protein forms one entry, paired with its most common genes and DNA. Here the sample has 350,000 to 400,000 distinct CDR3 sequences; 20% occur a single time. Around 13% of the sample comes from the top ten. Sequenced sample: blood, either unsorted or a sorted T cell fraction (not recorded which). The receptors were sampled from a male donor with ankylosing spondylitis or in good health (not recorded which).

The rearrangement uses TRBV11-2 and TRBJ2-1; 8 bases align to TRBD2. Unmatched junction bases numbered 9, after V lost 4 bases and J lost 4 bases. The V gene's germline CDR1 is SGHAT and CDR2 FQNNGV. CDR3 length: 16 amino acids. The CDR3, as DNA: TGTGCCAGCAGCTCCGTAGCGGGGATTCCATACAATGAGCAGTTCTTC. This encodes CASSSVAGIPYNEQFF.

This clonotype appeared a few times. The rearrangement joins TRBV6-5 to TRBJ1-5, with D possibly being TRBD1 (5 bases). Trimming took 2 bases from V and 7 from J, leaving 12 bases between them. The germline gives CDR1 MNHEY, CDR2 SVGAGI. The CDR3 consists of 14 residues. This CDR3 reads CASSYVGARQPQHF. CDR3 DNA sequence: TGTGCCAGCAGTTACGTCGGGGCCCGGCAGCCCCAGCATTTT.

The chain couples TRBV6-1 to TRBJ1-1, with TRBD1 as a possible D gene (5 bases). CDR3 length: 13 residues. V lost 5 bases to trimming and J lost 4 bases, with 11 bases between them. Germline-derived CDR1 and CDR2 are MNHNS and SASEGT. This CDR3 is CASSQGAFTEAFF. In nucleotides, the CDR3 is TGTGCCAGCAGTCAAGGGGCCTTCACTGAAGCTTTCTTT.

The chain combines TRBV6-2 or TRBV6-3 with TRBJ1-4; unclear D gene. The CDR3 is 20 residues long. Deletions cut 0 bases from V and 3 bases from J, with 23 bases between. From germline, CDR1 is MNHEY and CDR2 SVGEGT. This CDR3 reads CASSYSIPGREQLSNEKLFF. CDR3 DNA: TGTGCCAGCAGTTACTCGATTCCGGGAAGGGAACAATTGTCTAATGAAAAACTGTTTTTT.

The rearrangement joins TRBV2 to TRBJ1-2, with a weak D call TRBD1 (5 bases). V lost 3 bases and J 2 bases, leaving 10 bases between the germline ends. In germline, CDR1 is SNHLY, CDR2 FYNNEI. CDR3 length: 14 residues. The CDR3 sequence is CASSESGDNYGYTF. CDR3 nucleotide sequence: TGTGCCAGCAGTGAGAGTGGGGACAACTATGGCTACACCTTC.

The rearrangement uses TRBV2 and TRBJ2-1; 9 nucleotides match TRBD2. Trimming removed 6 bases from V and 4 bases from J; junction bases left unmatched: 10. This CDR3 is 16 amino acids long. Germline loops: CDR1 SNHLY, CDR2 FYNNEI. In DNA, the CDR3 is TGTGCCAGCAGCAATCCTAGCGGGGACCCTTACAATGAGCAGTTCTTC. This encodes CASSNPSGDPYNEQFF. Supplemented by reference TRBV2 and TRBJ2-1, the full variable domain reads EPEVTQTPSHQVTQMGQEVILRCVPISNHLYFYWYRQILGQKVEFLVSFYNNEISEKSEIFDDQFSVERPDGSNFTLKIRSTKLEDSAMYFCASSNPSGDPYNEQFFGPGTRLTVL.

The chain employs TRBV12-3 or TRBV12-4 and TRBJ2-7, with a possible D match to TRBD1 (6 bases). The V and J ends lost 7 bases and 7 bases respectively, with 17 bases between them. The CDR3 consists of 13 residues. The CDR3 DNA sequence: TGTGCCAGCAACAGGGTGCCCCACCTGGAGCAGTACTTC. Translation: CASNRVPHLEQYF.

The chain employs TRBV6-2 or TRBV6-3 and TRBJ1-2; weak D call: TRBD1 (5 bases). Per the germline V gene, CDR1 is MNHEY and CDR2 is SVGEGT. Trimming pared 6 bases from V and 0 bases from J, leaving 32 bases between. The CDR3 sequence is 21 residues long. CDR3: CASSPGTIGLRGEKANYGYTF. The CDR3 DNA sequence: TGTGCCAGCAGCCCCGGGACGATTGGCCTACGCGGGGAGAAAGCTAACTATGGCTACACCTTC.